This T cell receptor beta chain was sequenced in a study of CD8 T cells in Susac syndrome. The sample holds one count of this clonotype. cDNA came from approximately 0.5 to 1 ug RNA primed by random hexamers. TCRdb called the immunoSEQ multiplex PCR reads again in MiXCR, with one record for every CDR3 protein. The table has just over 150,000 distinct CDR3 sequences, roughly 96% seen once. The CDR3 totals 13 residues. Germline V gives CDR1 SGHDN, CDR2 FVKESK. V was cut by 4 bases and J by 4 bases, with 10 bases left in between. Sequenced material: CD4+ T cells from PBMCs. This clonotype was sampled from a human donor with Susac syndrome. This chain joins TRBV14 and TRBJ1-2, with D perhaps TRBD1 (5 bases). CDR3 protein: CASSPGLLYGYTF. The CDR3, as DNA: TGTGCCAGCAGCCCGGGGCTCCTCTATGGCTACACCTTC.